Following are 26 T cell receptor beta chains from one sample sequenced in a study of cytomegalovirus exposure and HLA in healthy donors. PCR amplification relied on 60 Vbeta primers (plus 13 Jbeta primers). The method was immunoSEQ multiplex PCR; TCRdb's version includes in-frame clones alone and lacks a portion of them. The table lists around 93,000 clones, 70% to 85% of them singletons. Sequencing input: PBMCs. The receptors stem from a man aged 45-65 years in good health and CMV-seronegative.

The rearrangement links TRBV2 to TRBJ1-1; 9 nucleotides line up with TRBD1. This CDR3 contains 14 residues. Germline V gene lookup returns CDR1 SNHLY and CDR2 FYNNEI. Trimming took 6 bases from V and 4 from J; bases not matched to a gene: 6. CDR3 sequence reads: CASSTDRGSTEAFF. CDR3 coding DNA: TGTGCCAGCAGCACCGACAGGGGGAGCACTGAAGCTTTCTTT.

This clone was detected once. DNA for the CDR3: TGTGCCAGCTCACCCGGGAGCTACAATGAGCAGTTCTTC. Translated, it gives CASSPGSYNEQFF. The chain couples TRBV18 to TRBJ2-1, with a tentative D call TRBD2 (6 bases). The CDR3 is made up of 13 amino acids. In germline, CDR1 is KGHSH, CDR2 LQKENI. V lost 3 bases and J lost 3, with 6 bases in between.

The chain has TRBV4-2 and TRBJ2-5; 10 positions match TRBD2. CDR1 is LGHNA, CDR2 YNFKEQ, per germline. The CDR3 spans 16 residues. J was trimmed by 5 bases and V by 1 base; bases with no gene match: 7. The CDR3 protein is CASSQAASGSLETQYF. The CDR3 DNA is TGTGCCAGCAGCCAAGCTGCTAGCGGGAGTCTTGAGACCCAGTACTTC.

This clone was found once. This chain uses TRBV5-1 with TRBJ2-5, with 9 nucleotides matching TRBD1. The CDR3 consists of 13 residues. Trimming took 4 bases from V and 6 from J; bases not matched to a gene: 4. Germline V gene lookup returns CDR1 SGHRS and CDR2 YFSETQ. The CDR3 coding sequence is TGCGCCAGCAGCACGGACAGGGGACAGACCCAGTACTTC. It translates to CASSTDRGQTQYF.

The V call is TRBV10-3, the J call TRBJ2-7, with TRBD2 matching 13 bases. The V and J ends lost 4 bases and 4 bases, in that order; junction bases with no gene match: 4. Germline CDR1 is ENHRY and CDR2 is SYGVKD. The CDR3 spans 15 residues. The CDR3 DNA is TGTGCCATCAGTGGATGGACTAGCGGGAGTTACGAGCAGTACTTC. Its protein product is CAISGWTSGSYEQYF.

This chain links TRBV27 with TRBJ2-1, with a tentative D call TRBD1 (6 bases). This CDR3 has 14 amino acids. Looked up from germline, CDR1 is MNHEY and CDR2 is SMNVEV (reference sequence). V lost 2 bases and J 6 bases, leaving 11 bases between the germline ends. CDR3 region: CASSLVSGVNEQFF. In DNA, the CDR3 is TGTGCCAGCAGTTTAGTGTCAGGGGTCAATGAGCAGTTCTTC.

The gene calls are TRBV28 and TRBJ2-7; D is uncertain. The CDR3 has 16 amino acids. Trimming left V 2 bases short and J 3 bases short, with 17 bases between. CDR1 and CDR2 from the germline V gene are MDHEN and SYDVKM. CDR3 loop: CASSLLPLVPYYEQYF. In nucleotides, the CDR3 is TGTGCCAGCAGTTTACTTCCCTTAGTACCCTACTACGAGCAGTACTTC. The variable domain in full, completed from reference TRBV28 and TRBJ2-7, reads DVKVTQSSRYLVKRTGEKVFLECVQDMDHENMFWYRQDPGLGLRLIYFSYDVKMKEKGDIPEGYSVSREKKERFSLILESASTNQTSMYLCASSLLPLVPYYEQYFGPGTRLTVT.

CDR3: CASSLPSVPLQGHTNNEQFF. CDR3 DNA: TGCGCCAGCAGCTTGCCGTCCGTTCCCTTACAGGGACATACGAACAATGAGCAGTTCTTC. The chain joins TRBV5-1 to TRBJ2-1, with TRBD1 as a possible D gene (6 bases). The CDR3 runs 20 residues. CDR1 and CDR2 (germline): SGHRS, YFSETQ. The V end was cut by 1 base, the J end by 5 bases, with 28 bases between.

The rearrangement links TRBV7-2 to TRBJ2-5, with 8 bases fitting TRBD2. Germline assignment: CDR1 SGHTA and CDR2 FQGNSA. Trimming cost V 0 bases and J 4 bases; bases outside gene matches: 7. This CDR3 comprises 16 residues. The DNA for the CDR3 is TGTGCCAGCAGCTTAGCAGCGGGAGCCCGTCGAGAGACCCAGTACTTC. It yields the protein CASSLAAGARRETQYF.

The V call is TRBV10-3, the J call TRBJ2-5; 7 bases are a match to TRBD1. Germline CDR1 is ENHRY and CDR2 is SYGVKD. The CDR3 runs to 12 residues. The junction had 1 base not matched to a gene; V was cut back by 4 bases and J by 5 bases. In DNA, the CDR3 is TGTGCCATCAGTGGGGACAGTGAGACCCAGTACTTC. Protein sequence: CAISGDSETQYF.

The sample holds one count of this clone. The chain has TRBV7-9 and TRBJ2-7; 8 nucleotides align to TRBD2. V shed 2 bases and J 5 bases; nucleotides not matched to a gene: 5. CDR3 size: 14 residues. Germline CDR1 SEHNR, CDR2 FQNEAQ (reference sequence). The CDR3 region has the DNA TGTGCCAGCAGCTTATCTACCGGGAGGGACGAGCAGTACTTC. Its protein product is CASSLSTGRDEQYF. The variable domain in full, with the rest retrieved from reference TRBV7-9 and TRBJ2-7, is DTGVSQNPRHKITKRGQNVTFRCDPISEHNRLYWYRQTLGQGPEFLTYFQNEAQLEKSRLLSDRFSAERPKGSFSTLEIQRTEQGDSAMYLCASSLSTGRDEQYFGPGTRLTVT.

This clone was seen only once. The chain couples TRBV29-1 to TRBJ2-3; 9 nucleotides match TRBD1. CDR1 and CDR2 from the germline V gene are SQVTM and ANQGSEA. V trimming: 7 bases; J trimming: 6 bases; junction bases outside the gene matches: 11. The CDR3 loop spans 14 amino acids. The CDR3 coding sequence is TGCAGCGCCGCCGGGACAGGGCGTACTGATACGCAGTATTTT. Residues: CSAAGTGRTDTQYF.

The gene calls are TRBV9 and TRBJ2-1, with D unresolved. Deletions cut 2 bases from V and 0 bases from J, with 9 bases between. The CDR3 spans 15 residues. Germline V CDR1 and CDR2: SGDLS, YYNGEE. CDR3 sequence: CASSVSYRSYNEQFF. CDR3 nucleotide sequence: TGTGCCAGCAGCGTCTCTTATCGCTCCTACAATGAGCAGTTCTTC. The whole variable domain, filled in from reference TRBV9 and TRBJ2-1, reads DSGVTQTPKHLITATGQRVTLRCSPRSGDLSVYWYQQSLDQGLQFLIQYYNGEERAKGNILERFSAQQFPDLHSELNLSSLELGDSALYFCASSVSYRSYNEQFFGPGTRLTVL.

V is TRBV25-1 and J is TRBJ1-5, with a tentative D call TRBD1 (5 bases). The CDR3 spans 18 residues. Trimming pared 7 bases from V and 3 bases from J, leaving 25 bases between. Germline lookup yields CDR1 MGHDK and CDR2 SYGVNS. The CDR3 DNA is TGTGCCAGCATTCGGGGACGGAGGGGCCATAAACACAATCAGCCCCAGCATTTT. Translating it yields CASIRGRRGHKHNQPQHF.

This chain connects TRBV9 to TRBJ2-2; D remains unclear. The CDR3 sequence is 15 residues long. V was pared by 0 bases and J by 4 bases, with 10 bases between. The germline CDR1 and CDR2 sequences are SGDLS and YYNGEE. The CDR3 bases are TGTGCCAGCAGCGTAGGGTCAGAACCCACCGGGGAGCTGTTTTTT. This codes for CASSVGSEPTGELFF.

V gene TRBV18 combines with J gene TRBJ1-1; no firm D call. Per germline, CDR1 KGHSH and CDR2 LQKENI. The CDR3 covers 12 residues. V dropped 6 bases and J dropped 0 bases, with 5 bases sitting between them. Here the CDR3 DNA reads TGTGCCAGCTCCACACTGAACACTGAAGCTTTCTTT. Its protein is CASSTLNTEAFF.

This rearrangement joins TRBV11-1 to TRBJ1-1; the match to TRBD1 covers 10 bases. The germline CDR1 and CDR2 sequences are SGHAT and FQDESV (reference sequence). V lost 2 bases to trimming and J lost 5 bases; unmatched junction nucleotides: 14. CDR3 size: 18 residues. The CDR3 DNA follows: TGTGCCAGCAGCTTAACTACCCTAACCGGGACAGGGGAGACTGAAGCTTTCTTT. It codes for CASSLTTLTGTGETEAFF.

CDR3 protein: CASKRHELGETQYF. The CDR3 DNA sequence: TGCGCCAGCAAGAGGCATGAGCTAGGAGAGACCCAGTACTTC. V gene TRBV5-1 combines with J gene TRBJ2-5; D remains unclear. The CDR3 extends over 14 amino acids. Trimming left V 6 bases short and J 4 bases short, with 16 bases between. Germline V gene data show CDR1 as SGHRS and CDR2 as YFSETQ.

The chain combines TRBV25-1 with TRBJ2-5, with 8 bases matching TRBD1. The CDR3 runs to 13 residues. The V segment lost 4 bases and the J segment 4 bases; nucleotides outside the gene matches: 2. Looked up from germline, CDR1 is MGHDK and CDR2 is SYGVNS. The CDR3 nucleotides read TGTGCCAGCAGTGGACAGGGGAGAGAGACCCAGTACTTC. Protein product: CASSGQGRETQYF.

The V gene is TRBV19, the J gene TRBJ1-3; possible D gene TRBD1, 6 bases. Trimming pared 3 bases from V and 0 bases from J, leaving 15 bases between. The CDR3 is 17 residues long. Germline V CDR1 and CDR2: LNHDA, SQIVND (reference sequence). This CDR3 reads CASSIGQYASSGNTIYF. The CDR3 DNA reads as TGTGCCAGTAGTATTGGACAGTACGCCAGCTCTGGAAACACCATATATTTT. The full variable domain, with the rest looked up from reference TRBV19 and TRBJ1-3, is DGGITQSPKYLFRKEGQNVTLSCEQNLNHDAMYWYRQDPGQGLRLIYYSQIVNDFQKGDIAEGYSVSREKKESFPLTVTSAQKNPTAFYLCASSIGQYASSGNTIYFGEGSWLTVV.

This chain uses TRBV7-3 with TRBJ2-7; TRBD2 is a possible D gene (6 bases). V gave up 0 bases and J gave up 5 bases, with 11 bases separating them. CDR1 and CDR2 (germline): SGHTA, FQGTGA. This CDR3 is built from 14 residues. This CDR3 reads CASSLTSGEDEQYF. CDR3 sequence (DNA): TGTGCCAGCAGCTTAACGTCTGGGGAGGACGAGCAGTACTTC.

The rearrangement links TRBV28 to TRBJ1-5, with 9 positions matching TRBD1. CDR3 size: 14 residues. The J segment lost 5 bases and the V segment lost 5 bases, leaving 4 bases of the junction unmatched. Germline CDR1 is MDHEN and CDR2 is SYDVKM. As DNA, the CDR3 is TGTGCCAGCAGTACGGGACAGGGCGATCAGCCCCAGCATTTT. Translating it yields CASSTGQGDQPQHF. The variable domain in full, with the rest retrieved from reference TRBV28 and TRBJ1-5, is DVKVTQSSRYLVKRTGEKVFLECVQDMDHENMFWYRQDPGLGLRLIYFSYDVKMKEKGDIPEGYSVSREKKERFSLILESASTNQTSMYLCASSTGQGDQPQHFGDGTRLSIL.

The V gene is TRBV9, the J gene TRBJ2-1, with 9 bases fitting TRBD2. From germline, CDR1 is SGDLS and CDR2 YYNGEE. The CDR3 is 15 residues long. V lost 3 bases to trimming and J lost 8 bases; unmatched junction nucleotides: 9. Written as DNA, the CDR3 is TGTGCCAGCAGCGGTCCCGGGACTAGCTTAGATGAGCAGTTCTTC. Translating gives CASSGPGTSLDEQFF.

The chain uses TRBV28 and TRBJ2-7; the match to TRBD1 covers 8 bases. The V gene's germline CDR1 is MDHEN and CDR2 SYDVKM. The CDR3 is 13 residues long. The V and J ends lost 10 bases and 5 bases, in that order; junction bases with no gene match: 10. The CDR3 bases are TGTGCCATTTTACCTGGACAGGGCCACGAGCAGTACTTC. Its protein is CAILPGQGHEQYF.

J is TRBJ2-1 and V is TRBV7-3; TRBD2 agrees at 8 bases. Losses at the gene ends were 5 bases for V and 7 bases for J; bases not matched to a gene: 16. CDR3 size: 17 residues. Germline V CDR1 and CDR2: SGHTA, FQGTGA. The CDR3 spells CASSLEPGGPKSNEQFF. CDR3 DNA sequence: TGTGCCAGCAGCCTAGAACCGGGAGGGCCGAAATCGAATGAGCAGTTCTTC.

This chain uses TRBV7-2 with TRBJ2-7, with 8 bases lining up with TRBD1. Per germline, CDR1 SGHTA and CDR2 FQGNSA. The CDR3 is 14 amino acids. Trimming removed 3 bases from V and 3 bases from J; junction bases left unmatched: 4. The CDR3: CASSFTTGDYEQYF. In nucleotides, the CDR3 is TGTGCCAGCAGCTTCACGACAGGGGACTACGAGCAGTACTTC.